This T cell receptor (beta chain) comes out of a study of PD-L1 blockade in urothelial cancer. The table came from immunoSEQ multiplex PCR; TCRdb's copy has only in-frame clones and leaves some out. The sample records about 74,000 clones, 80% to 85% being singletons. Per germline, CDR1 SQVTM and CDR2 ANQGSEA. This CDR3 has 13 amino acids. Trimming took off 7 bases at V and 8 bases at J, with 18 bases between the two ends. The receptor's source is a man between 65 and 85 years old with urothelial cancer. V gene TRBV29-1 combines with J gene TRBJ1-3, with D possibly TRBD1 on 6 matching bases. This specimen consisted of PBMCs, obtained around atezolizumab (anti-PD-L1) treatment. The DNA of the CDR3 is TGCAGCGCCGTGGAAGGGGGAATGGACACCATATATTTT. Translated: CSAVEGGMDTIYF.